These 21 T cell receptor beta chains were all obtained from the same sample, sequenced in a study of T cell responses to AZD1222 COVID-19 vaccine (dated by TCRdb to the early 2020s). Library preparation employed the immunoSEQ multiplex PCR assay. Held by TCRdb, this immuneACCESS table contains in-frame sequences only and omits some clones. Under half of the omission traces to an unresolved V gene where checked; the cause of the rest is unknown. The sample contains approximately 120,000 clones, 70% to 90% of them found a single time. Approximately 4.5% of the sample rests with the top ten. The time point label, read with the paper, signifies: baseline before first vaccination. Sequencing used peripheral blood, obtained on day 0 of AZD1222 vaccination. The source is an adult in good health.

CDR3 loop: CASSAQGAAEAFF. The CDR3 nucleotides read TGCGCCAGCAGTGCGCAGGGGGCAGCTGAAGCTTTCTTT. The V call is TRBV10-1, the J call TRBJ1-1; 8 nucleotides match TRBD1. The CDR3 loop spans 13 amino acids. Germline V gene lookup returns CDR1 WNHNN and CDR2 SYGVQD (reference sequence). J gave up 6 bases and V 4 bases, and 4 bases lay outside the gene matches.

The chain combines TRBV19 with TRBJ2-3; 7 bases agree with TRBD1. The germline gives CDR1 LNHDA, CDR2 SQIVND (reference sequence). The CDR3 covers 14 residues. J gave up 4 bases and V 7 bases, and 8 bases lay outside the gene matches. CDR3 coding DNA: TGTGCCAGTACGCTGGACAGGTCTTCAGATACGCAGTATTTT. Protein product: CASTLDRSSDTQYF. Full variable domain (rest looked up from reference TRBV19 and TRBJ2-3): DGGITQSPKYLFRKEGQNVTLSCEQNLNHDAMYWYRQDPGQGLRLIYYSQIVNDFQKGDIAEGYSVSREKKESFPLTVTSAQKNPTAFYLCASTLDRSSDTQYFGPGTRLTVL.

The gene calls are TRBV10-3 and TRBJ2-7; a weak D match, TRBD1 (6 bases). CDR3 size: 15 residues. The germline CDR1 and CDR2 sequences are ENHRY and SYGVKD. The germline V and J ends were trimmed by 5 bases and 3 bases, with 17 bases remaining between them. The DNA for the CDR3 is TGTGCCATCAGTTCAGGGGAAGGCCCGGGCTACGAGCAGTACTTC. It translates to CAISSGEGPGYEQYF.

V gene TRBV7-9 combines with J gene TRBJ2-1, with 7 bases matching TRBD1. Germline V CDR1 and CDR2: SEHNR, FQNEAQ (reference sequence). Trimming removed 9 bases from V and 4 bases from J; junction bases left unmatched: 12. The CDR3 totals 15 residues. The CDR3 sequence is CASQPRDSLYNEQFF. The CDR3 DNA is TGTGCCAGTCAGCCCCGGGACAGCCTATACAATGAGCAGTTCTTC. Using reference TRBV7-9 and TRBJ2-1 for the parts outside the CDR3, the full variable domain is DTGVSQNPRHKITKRGQNVTFRCDPISEHNRLYWYRQTLGQGPEFLTYFQNEAQLEKSRLLSDRFSAERPKGSFSTLEIQRTEQGDSAMYLCASQPRDSLYNEQFFGPGTRLTVL.

For the CDR3, the DNA is TGTGCCAGCAGCCAAGATTCCGGGACTACCTCAGATACGCAGTATTTT. As protein: CASSQDSGTTSDTQYF. This chain uses TRBV3-1 (or the pseudogene TRBV3-2) with TRBJ2-3; 7 bases are shared with TRBD2. The trim removed 0 bases at V and 4 bases at J, leaving 7 bases unmatched. Germline-derived CDR1 and CDR2 are LGHDT and YNNKEL (reference sequence). The CDR3 runs to 16 residues.

This sequence joins TRBV15 and TRBJ1-4; maybe TRBD1 (5 bases). Looked up from germline, CDR1 is LNHNV and CDR2 is YYDKDF (reference sequence). This CDR3 contains 15 residues. The V end was cut by 0 bases, the J end by 7 bases, with 12 bases between. CDR3 protein: CATSRESRVGEKLFF. CDR3 nucleotide sequence: TGTGCCACCAGCAGAGAGAGCAGGGTGGGTGAAAAACTGTTTTTT.

The gene calls are TRBV12-3 or TRBV12-4 and TRBJ2-7; D is uncertain. The CDR3 sequence is 12 residues long. V was clipped by 2 bases and J by 3 bases, with 5 bases between them. DNA for the CDR3: TGTGCCAGCAGTTTATACAGCTACGAGCAGTACTTC. Protein product: CASSLYSYEQYF.

The rearrangement joins TRBV7-9 to TRBJ2-3; 7 bases fit TRBD1. The V gene's germline CDR1 is SEHNR and CDR2 FQNEAQ (reference sequence). This CDR3 is 15 amino acids long. Trimming at V came to 5 bases and at J to 2 bases, leaving 7 bases not matched to a gene. The chain's CDR3 is CASSEPGGPTDTQYF. CDR3 DNA sequence: TGTGCCAGCAGCGAACCAGGGGGACCCACAGATACGCAGTATTTT. Full variable domain (remainder filled in from reference TRBV7-9 and TRBJ2-3): DTGVSQNPRHKITKRGQNVTFRCDPISEHNRLYWYRQTLGQGPEFLTYFQNEAQLEKSRLLSDRFSAERPKGSFSTLEIQRTEQGDSAMYLCASSEPGGPTDTQYFGPGTRLTVL.

CDR3 bases: TGTGCCAGCAGCCAAGATGCGACTAGCGTCGGCACAGATACGCAGTATTTT. This sequence encodes CASSQDATSVGTDTQYF. The chain combines TRBV3-1 (or the pseudogene TRBV3-2) with TRBJ2-3; 8 nucleotides match TRBD2. Trimming at V came to 0 bases and at J to 1 base, leaving 6 bases not matched to a gene. The CDR3 extends over 17 amino acids. CDR1 and CDR2 (germline): LGHDT, YNNKEL (reference sequence).

The gene calls are TRBV18 and TRBJ2-7, with unresolved D. V was shortened by 3 bases and J by 7 bases, with 16 bases between the two germline ends. In germline, CDR1 is KGHSH, CDR2 LQKENI. The CDR3 sequence is 14 residues long. CDR3 nucleotides: TGTGCCAGCTCACCCAGTCAGGAGAGTGGGGAGCAGTACTTC. Protein product: CASSPSQESGEQYF.

The rearrangement links TRBV29-1 to TRBJ1-1; weak D call: TRBD1 (5 bases). The CDR3 runs to 14 residues. CDR1 is SQVTM, CDR2 ANQGSEA, per germline. Trimming removed 2 bases at V and 0 bases at J, with 10 bases between. The CDR3 DNA reads TGCAGCGTTGAATGGGGCCTCCTGAACACTGAAGCTTTCTTT. It specifies CSVEWGLLNTEAFF. Full variable domain (missing parts from reference TRBV29-1 and TRBJ1-1): SAVISQKPSRDICQRGTSLTIQCQVDSQVTMMFWYRQQPGQSLTLIATANQGSEATYESGFVIDKFPISRPNLTFSTLTVSNMSPEDSSIYLCSVEWGLLNTEAFFGQGTRLTVV.

The chain couples TRBV7-6 to TRBJ1-1, with 9 bases fitting TRBD1. The CDR3 spans 15 residues. CDR1 is SGHVS, CDR2 FNYEAQ, per germline. Trimming removed 3 bases from V and 6 bases from J; junction bases left unmatched: 8. CDR3 bases: TGTGCCAGCAGCTTTCTTCGACAGGGGGGTTCTGAAGCTTTCTTT. Its translation: CASSFLRQGGSEAFF.

V is TRBV2 and J is TRBJ1-2, with D perhaps TRBD1 (5 bases). The CDR3 runs to 12 residues. Germline V lookup: CDR1 SNHLY, CDR2 FYNNEI. V was clipped by 3 bases and J by 8 bases, with 10 bases between them. CDR3 DNA sequence: TGTGCCAGCAGTGATACCGGGGCCGGCTACACCTTC. Translation: CASSDTGAGYTF.

This chain uses TRBV5-1 with TRBJ1-2; the match to TRBD1 covers 7 bases. The V and J ends lost 2 bases and 10 bases, in that order; junction bases with no gene match: 8. This CDR3 comprises 13 residues. Germline V gene sequence: CDR1 SGHRS, CDR2 YFSETQ. Written as DNA, the CDR3 is TGCGCCAGCAGCTTAGGGACAGCGTCCCACTACACCTTC. Its protein is CASSLGTASHYTF.

The chain joins TRBV6-5 to TRBJ2-7, with no clear D. The length of the CDR3 is 13 residues. Per germline, CDR1 MNHEY and CDR2 SVGAGI. With 8 bases removed from V and 3 bases from J, the gap between germline ends came to 14 bases. The CDR3 DNA is TGTGCCAGCCGGGCAGGTATGGGCTACGAGCAGTACTTC. Translation gives CASRAGMGYEQYF.

The chain uses TRBV19 and TRBJ2-5, with D possibly TRBD2 on 6 matching bases. The CDR3 covers 17 residues. Germline V CDR1 and CDR2: LNHDA, SQIVND (reference sequence). V lost 5 bases to trimming and J lost 5 bases, with 24 bases between them. The CDR3 is CASSLPTRSGLFETQYF. DNA for the CDR3: TGTGCCAGTAGTCTCCCGACTAGATCCGGGCTATTCGAGACCCAGTACTTC.

The CDR3: CASSSREYAEAFF. The CDR3, as DNA: TGTGCCAGTAGTTCCCGGGAGTACGCTGAAGCTTTCTTT. The chain employs TRBV19 and TRBJ1-1, with D hard to call. The CDR3 runs to 13 residues. Germline V lookup: CDR1 LNHDA, CDR2 SQIVND (reference sequence). V was shortened by 5 bases and J by 6 bases, with 13 bases between the two germline ends.

The V gene is TRBV2, the J gene TRBJ2-2; 7 nucleotides line up with TRBD2. With 6 bases clipped from V and 2 bases from J, the junction kept 3 bases outside the gene matches. The CDR3 has 14 residues. Germline-derived CDR1 and CDR2 are SNHLY and FYNNEI. DNA for the CDR3: TGTGCCAGCAGGGGGACTATAAACACCGGGGAGCTGTTTTTT. This gives the protein CASRGTINTGELFF.

The V gene is TRBV7-9, the J gene TRBJ1-3; 8 nucleotides agree with TRBD1. The CDR3 totals 17 residues. Germline lookup yields CDR1 SEHNR and CDR2 FQNEAQ (reference sequence). V trimming: 7 bases; J trimming: 3 bases; junction bases outside the gene matches: 14. The CDR3 spells CASTPAVKQGGGNTIYF. The CDR3 coding sequence is TGTGCCAGCACCCCCGCCGTAAAACAGGGGGGTGGAAACACCATATATTTT.

This clone was seen only a few times. The chain combines TRBV7-8 with TRBJ1-5; D may be TRBD1 (6 bases). The V end was cut by 0 bases, the J end by 0 bases, with 12 bases between. Germline values: CDR1 SGHVS, CDR2 FQNEAQ. CDR3 length: 17 amino acids. For the CDR3, the DNA is TGTGCCAGCAGCTTAGCCAGGGGACTTAATAGCAATCAGCCCCAGCATTTT. Translated, it gives CASSLARGLNSNQPQHF.

The chain couples TRBV11-2 to TRBJ2-7, with D uncertain. The CDR3 is 12 amino acids. V was cut by 6 bases and J by 0 bases, with 6 bases left in between. The germline V gene encodes CDR1 SGHAT and CDR2 FQNNGV. The CDR3 is CASSYSSYEQYF. As DNA, the CDR3 is TGTGCCAGCAGTTATAGCTCCTACGAGCAGTACTTC.